Reported below is one T cell receptor beta chain. The data derive from a study of identifying expanded T cells in peripheral blood. The data were produced by immunoSEQ multiplex PCR, yet TCRdb's version contains in-frame clones alone and is incomplete. The table lists around 90,000 clones, approximately 90% of them singletons. This receptor was taken from a person aged 18 to 75 in good health. The sequenced material came from blood.

CDR3: CAWSVAGTGELFF. The CDR3 DNA reads as TGTGCCTGGAGTGTTGCGGGGACCGGGGAGCTGTTTTTT. The chain has TRBV30 and TRBJ2-2; possible D gene TRBD2, 6 bases. The CDR3 contains 13 residues. Germline CDR1 reads GTSNPN; CDR2 reads SVGIG (reference sequence). Trimming stripped 0 bases from V and 5 bases from J, with 7 bases between.